Reported below is one T cell receptor (beta chain). Its antigen is unknown. These data come from a study of CD8 T cells in ankylosing spondylitis. Study-wide results and limits: Earlier literature documents some of the motif variants in reactive arthritis synovial fluid and blood. Apparently characteristic of ankylosing spondylitis blood was a TCR beta motif (fewer than 10 highly homologous variants). Significantly higher representation of disease-linked clones was reported for matched ankylosing spondylitis synovial fluid.

Trimming cost V 0 bases and J 2 bases, with 13 bases left between them. The CDR3 is 16 amino acids. Germline V gives CDR1 SGHRS, CDR2 YFSETQ. The TCR beta libraries were generated through quantitative 5'-RACE incorporating molecular barcodes. TCRdb re-derived calls from the 5' RACE reads in MiXCR, one entry per CDR3 protein. This sample has about 700,000 distinct CDR3 sequences, with 19% found just once. Sequenced sample: blood, either unsorted or a sorted T cell fraction (not recorded which). The origin of this receptor is a male donor with ankylosing spondylitis. The gene calls are TRBV5-1 and TRBJ2-3; D perhaps matches TRBD1 (6 bases). The CDR3 spells CASSLVGQGNTDTQYF. CDR3 nucleotide sequence: TGCGCCAGCAGCTTGGTCGGGCAGGGGAACACAGATACGCAGTATTTT. Full variable domain (missing parts from reference TRBV5-1 and TRBJ2-3): KAGVTQTPRYLIKTRGQQVTLSCSPISGHRSVSWYQQTPGQGLQFLFEYFSETQRNKGNFPGRFSGRQFSNSRSEMNVSTLELGDSALYLCASSLVGQGNTDTQYFGPGTRLTVL.